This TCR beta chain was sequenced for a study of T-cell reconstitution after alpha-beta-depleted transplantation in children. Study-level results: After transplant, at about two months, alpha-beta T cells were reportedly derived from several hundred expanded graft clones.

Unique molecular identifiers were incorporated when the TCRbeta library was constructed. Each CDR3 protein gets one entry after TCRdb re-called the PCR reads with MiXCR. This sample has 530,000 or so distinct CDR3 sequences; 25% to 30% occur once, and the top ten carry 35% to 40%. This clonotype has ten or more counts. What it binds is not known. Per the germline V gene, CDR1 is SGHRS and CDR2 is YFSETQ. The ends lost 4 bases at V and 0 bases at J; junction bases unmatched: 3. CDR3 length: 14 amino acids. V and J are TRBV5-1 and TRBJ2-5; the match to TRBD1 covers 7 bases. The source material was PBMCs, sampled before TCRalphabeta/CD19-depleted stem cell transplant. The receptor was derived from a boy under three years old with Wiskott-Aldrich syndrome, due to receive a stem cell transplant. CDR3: CASSVTGYQETQYF. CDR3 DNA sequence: TGCGCCAGCAGCGTGACAGGGTACCAAGAGACCCAGTACTTC.